The clone carrying this T cell receptor beta chain was found a few times. This sample was included in a study of beta chain features in type 1 diabetes. The study reverse transcribed the entire isolated RNA, so it sequenced expressed TCRB transcripts. Clones were read by immunoSEQ multiplex PCR, and TCRdb kept only the in-frame ones, dropping some. The sample has 400,000 to 550,000 clones, about an eighth seen once. The authors obtained over 95% purity in all sorted populations. Sequencing input: naive CD4+ T cells from blood. The sequence came from a woman in her late teens or twenties in good health.

CDR3 DNA: TGTGCCAGCAAGGAGGGCGGCCGAGGGGAGCTGTTTTTT. Translating it yields CASKEGGRGELFF. V and J are TRBV28 and TRBJ2-2, with a weak D call TRBD2 (6 bases). With 7 bases removed from V and 8 bases from J, the gap between germline ends came to 14 bases. The CDR3 totals 13 residues. The germline CDR1 and CDR2 sequences are MDHEN and SYDVKM.